A selection of T cell receptor beta chains follows, all from one sample in a study of T cell changes during pregnancy in multiple sclerosis. TCRdb keeps only in-frame clones here, not all; method: immunoSEQ multiplex PCR. Among 30,000 to 45,000 clones listed, around 92% were seen once. The sample here was CD4+ T cells from peripheral blood mononuclear cells, taken in the third trimester of pregnancy. The receptors derive from a female donor in good health, enrolled as a control in a pregnancy study. Each CDR3 is given with its conserved first and last residue. D genes are given only for firm matches. The size field is filled for only some rows; it gives once, few, many or a size class.

CDR3aa: CASVGTIAGGDNEQFF; CDR3nt: TGCGCCAGCGTTGGGACCATAGCGGGGGGCGACAATGAGCAGTTCTTC; abundance: .; d_gene: TRBD2; v_gene: TRBV5-1; j_gene: TRBJ2-1
CDR3aa: CASSLGSFWANYGYTF; CDR3nt: TGTGCCAGCAGCTTGGGTTCTTTCTGGGCAAACTATGGCTACACCTTC; abundance: once; d_gene: .; v_gene: TRBV5-6; j_gene: TRBJ1-2
CDR3aa: CASSDPPRADTQYF; CDR3nt: TGTGCCAGCAGTGACCCCCCCAGGGCAGATACGCAGTATTTT; abundance: .; d_gene: .; v_gene: TRBV6-1; j_gene: TRBJ2-3
CDR3aa: CASSLDGYGYTF; CDR3nt: TGTGCCAGCAGCTTGGACGGTTATGGCTACACCTTC; abundance: .; d_gene: .; v_gene: TRBV5-4; j_gene: TRBJ1-2
CDR3aa: CSAREVAGVNEQFF; CDR3nt: TGCAGCGCCCGAGAGGTAGCGGGGGTCAATGAGCAGTTCTTC; abundance: .; d_gene: TRBD2; v_gene: TRBV29-1; j_gene: TRBJ2-1
CDR3aa: CASRATGPGGYTF; CDR3nt: TGTGCCAGCAGGGCGACAGGGCCTGGTGGCTACACCTTC; abundance: few; d_gene: TRBD1; v_gene: TRBV2; j_gene: TRBJ1-2
CDR3aa: CASSLGLAGGSNTGELFF; CDR3nt: TGCGCCAGCAGCCTCGGACTAGCGGGGGGCTCGAACACCGGGGAGCTGTTTTTT; abundance: .; d_gene: TRBD2; v_gene: TRBV4-3; j_gene: TRBJ2-2
CDR3aa: CASSELGQGGYQSQHF; CDR3nt: TGTGCCAGCAGTGAATTAGGACAGGGTGGATATCAGTCCCAGCATTTT; abundance: .; d_gene: TRBD1; v_gene: TRBV6-1; j_gene: TRBJ1-5
CDR3aa: CASSKGGDLGSYGYTF; CDR3nt: TGTGCCAGTAGTAAAGGAGGTGATTTGGGGAGCTATGGCTACACCTTC; abundance: .; d_gene: .; v_gene: TRBV19; j_gene: TRBJ1-2
CDR3aa: CASGLGGGTDTQYF; CDR3nt: TGTGCCAGCGGACTAGGAGGAGGCACAGATACGCAGTATTTT; abundance: .; d_gene: TRBD2; v_gene: TRBV28; j_gene: TRBJ2-3
CDR3aa: CAISEPQGNTGELFF; CDR3nt: TGTGCCATCAGTGAGCCACAGGGGAACACCGGGGAGCTGTTTTTT; abundance: .; d_gene: .; v_gene: TRBV10-3; j_gene: TRBJ2-2
CDR3aa: CASSKDTRLGKLFF; CDR3nt: TGTGCCAGCAGCAAGGACACAAGGCTAGGAAAACTGTTTTTT; abundance: .; d_gene: .; v_gene: TRBV5-6; j_gene: TRBJ1-4
CDR3aa: CASKTGTGLETQYF; CDR3nt: TGTGCCAGTAAGACCGGGACAGGGTTAGAGACCCAGTACTTC; abundance: .; d_gene: TRBD1; v_gene: TRBV6-1; j_gene: TRBJ2-5
CDR3aa: CASSQPDRENYGYTF; CDR3nt: TGCGCCAGCAGCCAACCAGACAGGGAAAACTATGGCTACACCTTC; abundance: .; d_gene: TRBD1; v_gene: TRBV4-3; j_gene: TRBJ1-2
CDR3aa: CASSGTSAGELFF; CDR3nt: TGTGCCAGCAGCGGGACTAGCGCCGGGGAGCTGTTTTTT; abundance: .; d_gene: TRBD2; v_gene: TRBV7-3; j_gene: TRBJ2-2
CDR3aa: CASSRGGGNEQYF; CDR3nt: TGCGCCAGCAGCCGCGGAGGGGGCAATGAGCAGTACTTC; abundance: .; d_gene: .; v_gene: TRBV5-1; j_gene: TRBJ2-7
CDR3aa: CASSSETVPNTEAFF; CDR3nt: TGTGCCAGCAGCTCGGAGACAGTACCGAACACTGAAGCTTTCTTT; abundance: .; d_gene: .; v_gene: TRBV7-3; j_gene: TRBJ1-1
CDR3aa: CSVGGGNTEAFF; CDR3nt: TGCAGCGTTGGGGGCGGGAACACTGAAGCTTTCTTT; abundance: .; d_gene: .; v_gene: TRBV29-1; j_gene: TRBJ1-1
CDR3aa: CAWRADRTFGGELFF; CDR3nt: TGTGCCTGGAGGGCCGACAGGACGTTCGGCGGGGAGCTGTTTTTT; abundance: .; d_gene: .; v_gene: TRBV30; j_gene: TRBJ2-2
CDR3aa: CASSGSGTQANYGYTF; CDR3nt: TGTGCCAGCAGTGGAAGCGGGACGCAAGCTAACTATGGCTACACCTTC; abundance: .; d_gene: .; v_gene: TRBV6-1; j_gene: TRBJ1-2
CDR3aa: CASSSLDRGYNEQFF; CDR3nt: TGTGCCAGCAGTTCCTTGGACAGGGGGTACAATGAGCAGTTCTTC; abundance: .; d_gene: TRBD1; v_gene: TRBV27; j_gene: TRBJ2-1
CDR3aa: CASSSGLAENNEQFF; CDR3nt: TGTGCCAGCAGCTCGGGACTAGCGGAGAACAATGAGCAGTTCTTC; abundance: .; d_gene: TRBD2; v_gene: TRBV7-3; j_gene: TRBJ2-1
CDR3aa: CASSFLAGPQETQYF; CDR3nt: TGTGCCAGCAGCTTCCTAGCGGGGCCGCAAGAGACCCAGTACTTC; abundance: few; d_gene: TRBD2; v_gene: TRBV7-3; j_gene: TRBJ2-5
CDR3aa: CASSLQGYGYTF; CDR3nt: TGTGCCAGCAGTTTACAGGGTTATGGCTACACCTTC; abundance: .; d_gene: .; v_gene: TRBV27; j_gene: TRBJ1-2
CDR3aa: CASSRKLVYNEQFF; CDR3nt: TGTGCCAGTAGTCGGAAGCTAGTCTACAATGAGCAGTTCTTC; abundance: .; d_gene: .; v_gene: TRBV19; j_gene: TRBJ2-1
CDR3aa: CASSQDYRRNQPQHF; CDR3nt: TGCGCCAGCAGCCAAGATTACAGGCGAAATCAGCCCCAGCATTTT; abundance: .; d_gene: .; v_gene: TRBV4-1; j_gene: TRBJ1-5
CDR3aa: CAISESQDSNQPQHF; CDR3nt: TGTGCCATCAGTGAGTCGCAGGATAGCAATCAGCCCCAGCATTTT; abundance: .; d_gene: .; v_gene: TRBV10-3; j_gene: TRBJ1-5
CDR3aa: CASSTGTGSDEQYF; CDR3nt: TGTGCCAGCAGTACCGGGACAGGCTCGGACGAGCAGTACTTC; abundance: .; d_gene: TRBD1; v_gene: TRBV6-5; j_gene: TRBJ2-7
CDR3aa: CASSLIKPLRSGYTF; CDR3nt: TGTGCCAGCAGCTTAATAAAACCATTGAGGAGTGGCTACACCTTC; abundance: .; d_gene: .; v_gene: TRBV5-8; j_gene: TRBJ1-2
CDR3aa: CAGQGDRGNYGYTF; CDR3nt: TGTGCCGGCCAAGGGGACAGGGGTAACTATGGCTACACCTTC; abundance: .; d_gene: TRBD1; v_gene: TRBV7-9; j_gene: TRBJ1-2
CDR3aa: CASSFRRSSGNTIYF; CDR3nt: TGTGCCAGCAGCTTTCGAAGGAGCTCTGGAAACACCATATATTTT; abundance: .; d_gene: .; v_gene: TRBV5-6; j_gene: TRBJ1-3
CDR3aa: CASSLAGHTQYF; CDR3nt: TGTGCCAGCAGCTTGGCGGGTCATACGCAGTATTTT; abundance: .; d_gene: .; v_gene: TRBV5-5; j_gene: TRBJ2-3
CDR3aa: CASSAGGSGNTIYF; CDR3nt: TGCGCCAGCAGCGCGGGAGGATCTGGAAACACCATATATTTT; abundance: .; d_gene: .; v_gene: TRBV5-1; j_gene: TRBJ1-3
CDR3aa: CASSDDRATEAFF; CDR3nt: TGTGCCAGCAGCGATGACAGGGCCACTGAAGCTTTCTTT; abundance: .; d_gene: TRBD1; v_gene: TRBV9; j_gene: TRBJ1-1
CDR3aa: CASSLYRSGLGNNEQFF; CDR3nt: TGTGCCAGCAGCTTATATCGGTCAGGGTTAGGAAACAATGAGCAGTTCTTC; abundance: .; d_gene: .; v_gene: TRBV7-2; j_gene: TRBJ2-1
CDR3aa: CASSLGGQGGETQYF; CDR3nt: TGTGCCAGCAGCTTAGGAGGACAGGGGGGGGAGACCCAGTACTTC; abundance: .; d_gene: TRBD1; v_gene: TRBV7-3; j_gene: TRBJ2-5
CDR3aa: CASSVVGSSYEQYF; CDR3nt: TGTGCCAGCAGCGTAGTGGGCAGTTCCTACGAGCAGTACTTC; abundance: .; d_gene: .; v_gene: TRBV9; j_gene: TRBJ2-7
CDR3aa: CASSQGRGEAFF; CDR3nt: TGCGCCAGCAGCCAAGGCCGGGGGGAAGCTTTCTTT; abundance: .; d_gene: .; v_gene: TRBV4-1; j_gene: TRBJ1-1
CDR3aa: CASDSIGNTGELFF; CDR3nt: TGTGCCAGCGACTCGATCGGAAACACCGGGGAGCTGTTTTTT; abundance: .; d_gene: .; v_gene: TRBV18; j_gene: TRBJ2-2
CDR3aa: CASSPTGGAGYGYTF; CDR3nt: TGCGCCAGCAGCCCCACAGGGGGCGCCGGCTATGGCTACACCTTC; abundance: once; d_gene: TRBD1; v_gene: TRBV5-1; j_gene: TRBJ1-2
CDR3aa: CASSLSTGELFF; CDR3nt: TGTGCCAGCAGCTTATCTACCGGGGAGCTGTTTTTT; abundance: .; d_gene: .; v_gene: TRBV7-9; j_gene: TRBJ2-2
CDR3aa: CASSRQGPAVRTDTQYF; CDR3nt: TGTGCCAGCAGCCGACAGGGCCCGGCGGTCCGCACAGATACGCAGTATTTT; abundance: .; d_gene: TRBD1; v_gene: TRBV2; j_gene: TRBJ2-3
CDR3aa: CASSFLGGREKLFF; CDR3nt: TGTGCCAGCAGCTTTTTGGGGGGGCGTGAAAAACTGTTTTTT; abundance: .; d_gene: .; v_gene: TRBV7-2; j_gene: TRBJ1-4
CDR3aa: CASSLRATYEQYF; CDR3nt: TGTGCCAGCAGCTTAAGGGCAACCTACGAGCAGTACTTC; abundance: once; d_gene: .; v_gene: TRBV7-3; j_gene: TRBJ2-7